This T cell receptor beta chain was sequenced for a study of T cell clonotyping in hematopoietic cell transplantation. Germline V lookup: CDR1 SNHLY, CDR2 FYNNEI. Between the trimmed V and J ends, which lost 3 bases and 2 bases, there was a span of 11 bases. There are 15 residues in the CDR3. Clones were read by immunoSEQ multiplex PCR, and TCRdb kept only the in-frame ones, dropping some. The top ten hold more than 15% of the sample, which has around 13,000 clones, approximately 80% seen once. As to time point: recipient sample about 28 days before transplant, after cytoreduction. Specimen: peripheral blood mononuclear cells, collected before stem cell transplant. This clonotype was obtained from a man in his fifties or sixties with acute myeloid leukemia. Some clones in this sample may be carry-over from other donors' samples. V usage is TRBV2 and J usage is TRBJ2-1, with unresolved D. The CDR3 protein is CASSDSLNPYNEQFF. The CDR3 nucleotides are TGTGCCAGCAGTGACAGTTTAAACCCCTACAATGAGCAGTTCTTC.